The clone carrying this TCR beta chain showed up many times. The source material, RNA transcripts, was used to amplify TCR beta CDR3 regions. First-round RT-PCR targeting the TCR CDR3 was performed with the HTBI primer set. One entry per CDR3 protein, called by TCRdb with MiXCR from the multiplex PCR reads. The sample yields 400,000 to 500,000 distinct CDR3 sequences, over 13% seen once. Absence of ophthalmopathy progression within 18 months defined stable Graves' hyperthyroidism. These data come from a study of T cells in Graves' hyperthyroidism and ophthalmopathy. This TCR came from a woman aged 18-29 years with Graves' hyperthyroidism. What was sequenced was blood.

CDR3 amino acids: CASSLTGGDTQYF. The DNA of the CDR3 is TGTGCCAGCAGCTTGACAGGGGGCGATACGCAGTATTTT. The chain combines TRBV5-8 with TRBJ2-3; 9 bases align to TRBD1. Germline V gives CDR1 SGHTS, CDR2 YDEGEE. The CDR3 is made up of 13 amino acids. The J segment lost 6 bases and the V segment lost 1 base, leaving 0 bases of the junction unmatched.